A single sample gave rise to the 30 T cell receptor beta chains below, sequenced in a study of blood T cell repertoires in COVID-19. Assay used: immunoSEQ multiplex PCR; TCRdb lists only in-frame clones, some missing. Among more than 150,000 clones, approximately 80% were seen once, and the ten largest hold approximately 15%. The sequencing sample was made of PBMCs or T cells enriched from blood (not recorded which). The receptor set was obtained from a man aged 60-69 years who had been exposed to COVID-19.

This rearrangement joins TRBV19 to TRBJ1-5, with D perhaps TRBD1 (6 bases). Looked up from germline, CDR1 is LNHDA and CDR2 is SQIVND (reference sequence). V gave up 3 bases and J gave up 8 bases, with 17 bases separating them. The CDR3 loop spans 15 amino acids. CDR3: CASSIGQTITEPQHF. DNA of the CDR3: TGTGCCAGTAGTATCGGACAGACCATTACGGAGCCCCAGCATTTT.

As concerns this clone: This same CDR3 is encoded by further DNA sequences in the sample. The chain employs TRBV28 and TRBJ1-5; no clear D gene. Trimming shortened V by 3 bases and J by 6 bases, and 6 bases separated the two germline ends. Germline CDR1 and CDR2: MDHEN and SYDVKM. CDR3 size: 12 residues. The CDR3 reads CASSLSGQPQHF. DNA for the CDR3: TGTGCCAGCAGTTTGTCAGGTCAGCCCCAGCATTTT. The entire variable domain, with the rest obtained from reference TRBV28 and TRBJ1-5, is as follows: DVKVTQSSRYLVKRTGEKVFLECVQDMDHENMFWYRQDPGLGLRLIYFSYDVKMKEKGDIPEGYSVSREKKERFSLILESASTNQTSMYLCASSLSGQPQHFGDGTRLSIL.

Turning to this clone: The junction departs from the called germline gene at one end, perhaps through a read error. V and J are TRBV19 and TRBJ1-1, with D tentatively TRBD1 (5 bases). Germline V gene lookup returns CDR1 LNHDA and CDR2 SQIVND (reference sequence). This CDR3 is built from 13 residues. CDR3 in DNA: TGTGCCAGTAGGATAGGGACCGGGGATGAAGCTTTCTTT. Translated, it gives CASRIGTGDEAFF.

V gene TRBV6-5 combines with J gene TRBJ1-4; 10 bases match TRBD1. The length of the CDR3 is 16 residues. Trimming at V came to 0 bases and at J to 9 bases, leaving 7 bases not matched to a gene. CDR1 and CDR2 (germline): MNHEY, SVGAGI. The CDR3 DNA reads TGTGCCAGCAGTTACTCTGGTGGGACAGGGGCGCAAAAACTGTTTTTT. Protein sequence: CASSYSGGTGAQKLFF.

The rearrangement links TRBV6-5 to TRBJ1-2, with 11 positions matching TRBD1. This CDR3 region has 13 residues. Trimming cost V 10 bases and J 4 bases; bases outside gene matches: 5. Germline assignment: CDR1 MNHEY and CDR2 SVGAGI. The CDR3 bases are TGTGCCACCCGGACAGGGGGCGCCTATGGCTACACCTTC. This encodes CATRTGGAYGYTF.

The rearrangement links TRBV7-2 to TRBJ1-2; 12 bases are shared with TRBD1. The V gene end was trimmed by 1 base and the J gene end by 2 bases; junction bases not matched to a gene: 8. CDR3 length: 18 residues. The V gene's germline CDR1 is SGHTA and CDR2 FQGNSA. Here the CDR3 reads CASSLVGEGQGANYGYTF. As DNA, the CDR3 is TGTGCCAGCAGCTTAGTAGGGGAGGGACAGGGGGCAAACTATGGCTACACCTTC.

The CDR3 nucleotides read TGTGCCAGCTCACCACTTCGGGACTCACACACCGGGGAGCTGTTTTTT. Its protein product is CASSPLRDSHTGELFF. J is TRBJ2-2 and V is TRBV18; maybe TRBD2 (6 bases). Germline CDR1 KGHSH, CDR2 LQKENI. The CDR3 is 16 residues long. V lost 1 base to trimming and J lost 3 bases, with 12 bases between them. Full variable domain (outside the CDR3, taken from reference TRBV18 and TRBJ2-2): NAGVMQNPRHLVRRRGQEARLRCSPMKGHSHVYWYRQLPEEGLKFMVYLQKENIIDESGMPKERFSAEFPKEGPSILRIQQVVRGDSAAYFCASSPLRDSHTGELFFGEGSRLTVL.

The V call is TRBV2, the J call TRBJ2-3; 10 nucleotides agree with TRBD2. This CDR3 spans 14 amino acids. The junction had 5 bases not matched to a gene; V was cut back by 7 bases and J by 4 bases. Germline assignment: CDR1 SNHLY and CDR2 FYNNEI. The CDR3 sequence is CASNPGLASDTQYF. In DNA, the CDR3 is TGTGCCAGCAATCCGGGACTAGCGTCAGATACGCAGTATTTT.

The chain has TRBV11-2 and TRBJ2-2, with 10 bases matching TRBD1. Germline values: CDR1 SGHAT, CDR2 FQNNGV. J was trimmed by 4 bases and V by 4 bases; bases with no gene match: 3. The CDR3 extends over 15 amino acids. The CDR3 loop reads CASSWRTGGTGELFF. CDR3 nucleotide sequence: TGTGCCAGCAGCTGGCGGACAGGGGGCACCGGGGAGCTGTTTTTT.

This clone was detected a few times. The chain employs TRBV11-3 and TRBJ2-7, with 10 nucleotides matching TRBD1. The V gene's germline CDR1 is SGHNT and CDR2 YENEEA. The CDR3 runs 15 residues. With 5 bases clipped from V and 2 bases from J, the junction kept 6 bases outside the gene matches. The CDR3 nucleotides read TGTGCCAGCAGCCACCGGGACAGGGGAACCTACGAGCAGTACTTC. Translated, it gives CASSHRDRGTYEQYF.

The chain joins TRBV7-6 to TRBJ2-5; D may be TRBD1 (5 bases). Germline V gene sequence: CDR1 SGHVS, CDR2 FNYEAQ. Between the trimmed V and J ends, which lost 5 bases and 2 bases, there was a span of 15 bases. CDR3 length equals 15 residues. This CDR3 reads CASSLIGHRQETQYF. CDR3 nucleotide sequence: TGTGCCAGCAGCCTCATCGGACACCGACAAGAGACCCAGTACTTC.

CDR3 DNA sequence: TGTGCCAGCAGCTTGCAGGGGGGCTCACCCCTCCACTTT. This gives the protein CASSLQGGSPLHF. The rearrangement joins TRBV5-4 to TRBJ1-6, with 7 bases matching TRBD1. CDR3 length: 13 amino acids. From germline, CDR1 is SGHNT and CDR2 YYREEE (reference sequence). V shed 1 base and J 10 bases; nucleotides not matched to a gene: 2.

The chain uses TRBV5-6 and TRBJ2-1; 12 nucleotides align to TRBD2. Looked up from germline, CDR1 is SGHDT and CDR2 is YYEEEE. The length of the CDR3 is 16 residues. V lost 5 bases to trimming and J lost 5 bases; unmatched junction nucleotides: 8. DNA for the CDR3: TGTGCCAGCAGGAAAGGACTAGCGGGAATCAACAATGAGCAGTTCTTC. Amino acids: CASRKGLAGINNEQFF.

The V call is TRBV19, the J call TRBJ2-7; TRBD2 might be the D (6 bases). Trimming shortened V by 5 bases and J by 7 bases, and 12 bases separated the two germline ends. There are 12 residues in the CDR3. Germline CDR1 reads LNHDA; CDR2 reads SQIVND (reference sequence). In nucleotides, the CDR3 is TGTGCCAGTAGTGCCGTCGGAGGGGAGCAGTACTTC. Its protein is CASSAVGGEQYF.

V is TRBV5-4 and J is TRBJ2-1, with unresolved D. The CDR3 runs 13 residues. The V end was cut by 3 bases, the J end by 2 bases, with 6 bases between. Germline V CDR1 and CDR2: SGHNT, YYREEE (reference sequence). The CDR3 nucleotides read TGTGCCAGCAGCTCCCCCGCCTACAATGAGCAGTTCTTC. Residues: CASSSPAYNEQFF.

The rearrangement links TRBV19 to TRBJ2-1; no definite D call. Germline V lookup: CDR1 LNHDA, CDR2 SQIVND (reference sequence). Trimming stripped 1 base from V and 5 bases from J, with 6 bases between. The CDR3 totals 13 residues. The chain's CDR3 is CASSIAFHNEQFF. CDR3 DNA: TGTGCCAGTAGTATAGCGTTCCACAATGAGCAGTTCTTC.

The chain uses TRBV19 and TRBJ2-7; D is undetermined. Germline V lookup: CDR1 LNHDA, CDR2 SQIVND (reference sequence). Trimming took off 3 bases at V and 2 bases at J, with 8 bases between the two ends. This CDR3 contains 13 residues. This CDR3 is CASSIELPYEQYF. The CDR3 DNA reads TGTGCCAGTAGTATCGAACTCCCCTACGAGCAGTACTTC.

This clone was counted a few times. The rearrangement joins TRBV4-2 to TRBJ2-7, with 7 nucleotides matching TRBD1. This CDR3 contains 17 residues. V gave up 0 bases and J gave up 6 bases; unmatched junction bases: 14. Germline lookup yields CDR1 LGHNA and CDR2 YNFKEQ. In nucleotides, the CDR3 is TGTGCCAGCAGCCAAGATGGGATACAGGGGACAATTGGCGAGCAGTACTTC. This translates into CASSQDGIQGTIGEQYF.

The chain employs TRBV9 and TRBJ2-3, with D possibly TRBD1 on 6 matching bases. Germline CDR1 and CDR2: SGDLS and YYNGEE. CDR3 length equals 14 residues. Trimming took 2 bases from V and 4 from J, leaving 11 bases between them. CDR3 DNA: TGTGCCAGCAGCGTGGGGGCCGGGGCAGATACGCAGTATTTT. It translates to CASSVGAGADTQYF.

The chain combines TRBV6-5 with TRBJ1-2; the match to TRBD1 covers 9 bases. In germline, CDR1 is MNHEY, CDR2 SVGAGI. The CDR3 is 14 amino acids. V lost 6 bases to trimming and J lost 4 bases; unmatched junction nucleotides: 6. This chain's CDR3 is CASRRTGGSYGYTF. CDR3 sequence (DNA): TGTGCCAGCAGGCGTACAGGGGGCAGCTATGGCTACACCTTC.

This clone was picked up a small number of times. This could be a read error, since a much larger clone is one nucleotide away. The rearrangement joins TRBV7-3 to TRBJ1-1, with D tentatively TRBD1 (6 bases). Trimming took 5 bases from V and 1 from J, leaving 8 bases between them. The germline V gene has CDR1 SGHTA and CDR2 FQGTGA. The CDR3 has 13 amino acids. This CDR3 reads CASSTQGNTEAFF. The DNA for the CDR3 is TGTGCCAGCAGCACACAGGGGAACACTGAAGCTTTCTTT.

The table lists this clone with a count of one. J is TRBJ2-7 and V is TRBV2; TRBD1 matches 9 bases. The CDR3 is made up of 15 amino acids. Germline-derived CDR1 and CDR2 are SNHLY and FYNNEI. With 6 bases clipped from V and 5 bases from J, the junction kept 11 bases outside the gene matches. The CDR3 DNA is TGTGCCAGCAGGGTGGGACAGGGAATGAAAAACGAGCAGTACTTC. Translation gives CASRVGQGMKNEQYF.

This clone occurred a few times. The rearrangement uses TRBV14 and TRBJ1-5; no clear D gene. V gave up 2 bases and J gave up 7 bases, with 9 bases separating them. CDR1 is SGHDN, CDR2 FVKESK, per germline. This CDR3 spans 13 amino acids. The chain's CDR3 is CASSQSVRQPQHF. CDR3 sequence (DNA): TGTGCCAGCAGCCAAAGTGTTAGACAGCCCCAGCATTTT.

This chain uses TRBV7-3 with TRBJ2-2; 10 positions match TRBD2. This CDR3 spans 16 amino acids. Germline CDR1 SGHTA, CDR2 FQGTGA. V shed 5 bases and J 7 bases; nucleotides not matched to a gene: 10. The CDR3 sequence: CASSPRAGGRNGELFF. In DNA form, the CDR3 reads TGTGCCAGCAGCCCGCGAGCGGGAGGGCGGAACGGGGAGCTGTTTTTT.

The chain combines TRBV4-3 with TRBJ2-7; D is possibly TRBD1 (5 bases). The V end lost 5 bases, the J end lost 5 bases, and 13 bases lay between the germline ends. The CDR3 is made up of 13 amino acids. Germline assignment: CDR1 LGHNA and CDR2 YSLEER. CDR3 residues: CASSAGFRDEQYF. DNA for the CDR3: TGCGCCAGCAGCGCAGGGTTCCGGGACGAGCAGTACTTC.

Only a few counts were recorded for this clone. V gene TRBV28 combines with J gene TRBJ1-3; 7 bases are a match to TRBD1. The V segment lost 7 bases and the J segment 4 bases; nucleotides outside the gene matches: 19. Germline V CDR1 and CDR2: MDHEN, SYDVKM. The CDR3 is 18 amino acids. CDR3 coding DNA: TGTGCCAGCACGTCTCTATTAGGGACAGCCAGGTTAGGAAACACCATATATTTT. It encodes CASTSLLGTARLGNTIYF.

This rearrangement joins TRBV3-1 (or the pseudogene TRBV3-2) to TRBJ1-1, with D possibly matching TRBD1 (5 bases). V was shortened by 2 bases and J by 0 bases, with 7 bases between the two germline ends. In germline, CDR1 is LGHDT, CDR2 YNNKEL (reference sequence). CDR3 size: 14 residues. The CDR3 reads CASSQWGLNTEAFF. DNA for the CDR3: TGTGCCAGCAGCCAATGGGGCCTGAACACTGAAGCTTTCTTT.

The chain couples TRBV19 to TRBJ1-2; TRBD1 aligns across 9 bases. Germline CDR1 and CDR2: LNHDA and SQIVND (reference sequence). The V gene end was trimmed by 5 bases and the J gene end by 5 bases; junction bases not matched to a gene: 9. The CDR3 length is 15 residues. The CDR3 bases are TGTGCCAGTAGTGTCCTGACAGGGGGAGAATATGGCTACACCTTC. The encoded protein is CASSVLTGGEYGYTF.

This chain links TRBV7-6 with TRBJ2-2, with 7 bases aligning to TRBD1. From germline, CDR1 is SGHVS and CDR2 FNYEAQ. With 0 bases clipped from V and 4 bases from J, the junction kept 5 bases outside the gene matches. The CDR3 consists of 16 residues. CDR3 nucleotide sequence: TGTGCCAGCAGCTTAGCGTTGGCAGGGGGCACCGGGGAGCTGTTTTTT. This codes for CASSLALAGGTGELFF.

Only one count was recorded for this clone. The J gene is TRBJ2-7, the V gene TRBV5-6; 7 positions match TRBD1. Germline V gene lookup returns CDR1 SGHDT and CDR2 YYEEEE. The ends lost 5 bases at V and 2 bases at J; junction bases unmatched: 7. The CDR3 covers 14 residues. The CDR3 coding sequence is TGTGCCAGCAGTTTTACAGGGGTAACCTACGAGCAGTACTTC. Translating gives CASSFTGVTYEQYF. Together with reference TRBV5-6 and TRBJ2-7, the CDR3 gives the full variable domain: DAGVTQSPTHLIKTRGQQVTLRCSPKSGHDTVSWYQQALGQGPQFIFQYYEEEERQRGNFPDRFSGHQFPNYSSELNVNALLLGDSALYLCASSFTGVTYEQYFGPGTRLTVT.